This T cell receptor (beta chain) emerged from a study of blood T cell repertoires in COVID-19. Sequenced by immunoSEQ multiplex PCR; TCRdb stores in-frame clones only, minus some. In the table there are about 260,000 clones, about 90% of which are singletons. Seattle-derived patients entered the study during active infection and were followed longitudinally. CDR3 length: 15 residues. With 0 bases clipped from V and 5 bases from J, the junction kept 6 bases outside the gene matches. Germline values: CDR1 SNHLY, CDR2 FYNNEI. The chain recombines TRBV2 with TRBJ2-5, with 7 bases fitting TRBD2. Material for sequencing was peripheral blood. The sequence derives from a woman aged 25 to 39 with COVID-19, enrolled during active disease. CDR3 sequence reads: CASSEAGQGGETQYF. The CDR3 nucleotides read TGTGCCAGCAGTGAAGCGGGGCAGGGAGGGGAGACCCAGTACTTC.